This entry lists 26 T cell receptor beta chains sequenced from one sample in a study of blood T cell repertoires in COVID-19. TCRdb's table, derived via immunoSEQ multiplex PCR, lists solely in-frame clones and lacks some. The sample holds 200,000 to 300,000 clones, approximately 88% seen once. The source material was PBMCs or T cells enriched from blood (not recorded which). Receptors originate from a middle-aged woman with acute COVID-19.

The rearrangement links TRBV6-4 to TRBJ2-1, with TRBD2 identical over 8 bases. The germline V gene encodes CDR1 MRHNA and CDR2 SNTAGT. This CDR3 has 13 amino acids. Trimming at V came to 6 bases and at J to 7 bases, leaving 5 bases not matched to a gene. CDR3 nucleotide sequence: TGTGCCAGCAGCACCGGGACTAGTAATGAGCAGTTCTTC. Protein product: CASSTGTSNEQFF.

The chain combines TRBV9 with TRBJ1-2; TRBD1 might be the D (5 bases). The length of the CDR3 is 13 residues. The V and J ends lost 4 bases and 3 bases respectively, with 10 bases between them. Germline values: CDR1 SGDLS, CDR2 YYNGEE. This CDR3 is CASSNTGYYGYTF. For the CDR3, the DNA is TGTGCCAGCAGCAATACAGGATACTATGGCTACACCTTC.

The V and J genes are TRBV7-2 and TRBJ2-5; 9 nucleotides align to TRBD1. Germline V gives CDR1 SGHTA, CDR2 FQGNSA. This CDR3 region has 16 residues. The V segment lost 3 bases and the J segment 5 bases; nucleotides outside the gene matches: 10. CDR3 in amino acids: CASSFLPGQGRETQYF. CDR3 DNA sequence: TGTGCCAGCAGCTTTTTACCCGGACAGGGGAGGGAGACCCAGTACTTC.

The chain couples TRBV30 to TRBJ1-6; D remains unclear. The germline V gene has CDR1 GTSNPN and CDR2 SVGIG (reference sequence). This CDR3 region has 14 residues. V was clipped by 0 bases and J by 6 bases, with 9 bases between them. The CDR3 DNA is TGTGCCTGGAGTGTCCCAGGTAGTAATTCACCCCTCCACTTT. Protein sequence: CAWSVPGSNSPLHF.

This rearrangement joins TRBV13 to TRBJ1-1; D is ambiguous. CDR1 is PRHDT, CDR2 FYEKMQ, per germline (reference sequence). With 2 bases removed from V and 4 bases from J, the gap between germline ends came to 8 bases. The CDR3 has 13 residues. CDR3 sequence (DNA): TGTGCCAGCAGCTTAACCTCGAGCACTGAAGCTTTCTTT. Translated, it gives CASSLTSSTEAFF. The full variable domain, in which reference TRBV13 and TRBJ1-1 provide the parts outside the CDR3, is AAGVIQSPRHLIKEKRETATLKCYPIPRHDTVYWYQQGPGQDPQFLISFYEKMQSDKGSIPDRFSAQQFSDYHSELNMSSLELGDSALYFCASSLTSSTEAFFGQGTRLTVV.

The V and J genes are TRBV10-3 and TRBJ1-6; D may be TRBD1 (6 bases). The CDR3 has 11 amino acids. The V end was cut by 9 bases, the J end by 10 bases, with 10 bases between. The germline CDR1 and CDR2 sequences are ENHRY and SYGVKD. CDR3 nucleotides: TGTGCCATGGGGGCTTCGTCACCCCTCCACTTT. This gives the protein CAMGASSPLHF.

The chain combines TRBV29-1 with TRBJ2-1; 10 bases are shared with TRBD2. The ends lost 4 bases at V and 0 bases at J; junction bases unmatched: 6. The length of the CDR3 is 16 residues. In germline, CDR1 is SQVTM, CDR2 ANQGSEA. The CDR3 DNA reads TGCAGCGTTGGATGGCTAGCGGGAGCCTCCTACAATGAGCAGTTCTTC. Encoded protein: CSVGWLAGASYNEQFF.

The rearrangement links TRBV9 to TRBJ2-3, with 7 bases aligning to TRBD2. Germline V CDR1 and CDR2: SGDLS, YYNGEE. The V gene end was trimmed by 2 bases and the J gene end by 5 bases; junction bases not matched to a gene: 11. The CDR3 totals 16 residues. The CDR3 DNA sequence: TGTGCCAGCAGCGTGGGGTTGGCGGGAGTCTTAGATACGCAGTATTTT. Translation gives CASSVGLAGVLDTQYF. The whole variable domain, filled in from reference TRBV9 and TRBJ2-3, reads DSGVTQTPKHLITATGQRVTLRCSPRSGDLSVYWYQQSLDQGLQFLIQYYNGEERAKGNILERFSAQQFPDLHSELNLSSLELGDSALYFCASSVGLAGVLDTQYFGPGTRLTVL.

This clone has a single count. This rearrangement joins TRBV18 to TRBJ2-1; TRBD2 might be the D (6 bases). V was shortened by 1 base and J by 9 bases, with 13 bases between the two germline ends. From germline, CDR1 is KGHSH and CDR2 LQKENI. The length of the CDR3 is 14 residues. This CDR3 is CASSPLRGGVEQFF. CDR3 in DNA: TGTGCCAGCTCACCACTCCGCGGCGGGGTTGAGCAGTTCTTC.

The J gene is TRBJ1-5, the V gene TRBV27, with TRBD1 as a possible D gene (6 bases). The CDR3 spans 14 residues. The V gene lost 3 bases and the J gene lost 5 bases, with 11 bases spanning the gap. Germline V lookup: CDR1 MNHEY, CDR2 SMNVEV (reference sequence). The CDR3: CASSLRGIHQPQHF. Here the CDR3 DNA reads TGTGCCAGCAGTTTGAGGGGGATTCATCAGCCCCAGCATTTT.

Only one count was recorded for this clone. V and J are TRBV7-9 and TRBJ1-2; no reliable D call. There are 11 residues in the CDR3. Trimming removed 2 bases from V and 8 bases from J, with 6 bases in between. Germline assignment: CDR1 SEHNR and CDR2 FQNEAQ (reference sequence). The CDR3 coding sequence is TGTGCCAGCAGCTTATACTGGGGCTACACCTTC. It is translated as CASSLYWGYTF.

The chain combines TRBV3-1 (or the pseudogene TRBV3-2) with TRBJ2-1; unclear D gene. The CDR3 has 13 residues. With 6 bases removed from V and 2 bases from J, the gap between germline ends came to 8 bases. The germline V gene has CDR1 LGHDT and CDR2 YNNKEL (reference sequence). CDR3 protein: CASSSTTYNEQFF. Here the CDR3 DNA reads TGTGCCAGCAGTTCGACAACCTACAATGAGCAGTTCTTC.

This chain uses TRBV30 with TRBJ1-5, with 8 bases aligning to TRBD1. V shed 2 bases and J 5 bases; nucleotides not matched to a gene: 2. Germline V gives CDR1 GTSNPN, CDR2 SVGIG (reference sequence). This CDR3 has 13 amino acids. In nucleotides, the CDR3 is TGTGCCTGGAGTACAGGGGGGGATCAGCCCCAGCATTTT. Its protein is CAWSTGGDQPQHF.

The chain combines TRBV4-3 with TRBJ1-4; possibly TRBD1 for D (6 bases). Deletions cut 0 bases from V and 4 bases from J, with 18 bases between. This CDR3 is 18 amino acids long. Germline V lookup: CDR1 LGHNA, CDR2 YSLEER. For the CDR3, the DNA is TGCGCCAGCAGCCAAGAACCTCCGTCGGGGGGCCGTAATGAAAAACTGTTTTTT. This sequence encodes CASSQEPPSGGRNEKLFF.

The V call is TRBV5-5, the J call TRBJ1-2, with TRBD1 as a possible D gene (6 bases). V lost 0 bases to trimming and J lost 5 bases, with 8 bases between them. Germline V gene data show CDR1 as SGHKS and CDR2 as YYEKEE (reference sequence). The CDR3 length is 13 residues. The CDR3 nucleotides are TGTGCCAGCAGCTTGGGCAGGGGTTATGGCTACACCTTC. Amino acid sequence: CASSLGRGYGYTF.

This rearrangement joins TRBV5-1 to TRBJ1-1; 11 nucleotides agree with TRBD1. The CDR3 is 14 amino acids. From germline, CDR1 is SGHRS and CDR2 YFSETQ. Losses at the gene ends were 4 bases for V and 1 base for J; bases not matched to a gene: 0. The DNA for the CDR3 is TGCGCCAGCAGCGGACAGGGGGCGAACACTGAAGCTTTCTTT. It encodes CASSGQGANTEAFF.

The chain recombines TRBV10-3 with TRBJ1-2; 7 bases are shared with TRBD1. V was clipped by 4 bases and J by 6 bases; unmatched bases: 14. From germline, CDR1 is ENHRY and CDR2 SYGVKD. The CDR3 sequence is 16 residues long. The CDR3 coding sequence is TGTGCCATCAGTGGGATTTCGGGCTCAGGGGGTGATGGCTACACCTTC. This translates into CAISGISGSGGDGYTF.

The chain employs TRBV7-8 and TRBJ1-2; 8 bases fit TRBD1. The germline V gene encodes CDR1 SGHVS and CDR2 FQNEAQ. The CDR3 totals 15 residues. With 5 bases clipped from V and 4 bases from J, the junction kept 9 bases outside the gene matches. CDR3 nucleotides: TGTGCCAGCAGCCCGGGAGGACAGGGAACCTATGGCTACACCTTC. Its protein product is CASSPGGQGTYGYTF.

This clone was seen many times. CDR3: CASSDQYFDEQFF. CDR3 sequence (DNA): TGCGCCAGCAGTGATCAGTATTTCGATGAGCAGTTCTTC. V is TRBV10-1 and J is TRBJ2-1, with D uncertain. Germline V gene sequence: CDR1 WNHNN, CDR2 SYGVQD (reference sequence). Trimming pared 3 bases from V and 8 bases from J, leaving 11 bases between. This CDR3 region has 13 residues.

The CDR3 reads CASSLNLLGVETQYF. The CDR3 nucleotides are TGTGCCAGCAGCTTAAATTTATTAGGGGTAGAGACCCAGTACTTC. The chain is built from TRBV7-2 and TRBJ2-5; the D gene is possibly TRBD1 (5 bases). CDR3 length equals 15 residues. Per germline, CDR1 SGHTA and CDR2 FQGNSA. The V end lost 2 bases, the J end lost 4 bases, and 14 bases lay between the germline ends.

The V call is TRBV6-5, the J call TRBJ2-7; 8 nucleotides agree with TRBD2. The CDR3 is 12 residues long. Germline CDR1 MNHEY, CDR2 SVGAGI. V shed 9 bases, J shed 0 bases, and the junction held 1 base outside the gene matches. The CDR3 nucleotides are TGTGCCAGTAGCGGGAACTCCTACGAGCAGTACTTC. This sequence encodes CASSGNSYEQYF.

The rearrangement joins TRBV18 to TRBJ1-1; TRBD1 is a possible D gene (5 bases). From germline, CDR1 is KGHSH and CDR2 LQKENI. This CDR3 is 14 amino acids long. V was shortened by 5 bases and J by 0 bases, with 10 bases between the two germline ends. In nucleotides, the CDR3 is TGTGCCAGCTCATTGGGCAGGGTGAACACTGAAGCTTTCTTT. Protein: CASSLGRVNTEAFF.

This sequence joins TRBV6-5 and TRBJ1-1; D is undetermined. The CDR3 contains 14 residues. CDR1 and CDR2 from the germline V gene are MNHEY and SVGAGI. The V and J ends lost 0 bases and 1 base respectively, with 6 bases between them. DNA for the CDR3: TGTGCCAGCAGTTACTCAGCCCGGAACACTGAAGCTTTCTTT. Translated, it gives CASSYSARNTEAFF.

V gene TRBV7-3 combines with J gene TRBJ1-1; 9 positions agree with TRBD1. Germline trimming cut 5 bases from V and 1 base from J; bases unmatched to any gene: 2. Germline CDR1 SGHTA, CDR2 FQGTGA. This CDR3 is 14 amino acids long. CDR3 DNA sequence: TGTGCCAGCAGCCGACAGGGGGGGAACACTGAAGCTTTCTTT. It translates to CASSRQGGNTEAFF.

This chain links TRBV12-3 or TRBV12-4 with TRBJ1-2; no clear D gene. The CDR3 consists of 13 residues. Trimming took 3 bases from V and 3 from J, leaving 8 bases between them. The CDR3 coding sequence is TGTGCCAGCAGTTTGCGGGCAGACTATGGCTACACCTTC. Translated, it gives CASSLRADYGYTF.

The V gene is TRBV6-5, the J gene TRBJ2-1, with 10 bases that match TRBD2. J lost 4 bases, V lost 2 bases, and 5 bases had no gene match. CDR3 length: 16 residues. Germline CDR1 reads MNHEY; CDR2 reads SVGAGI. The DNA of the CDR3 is TGTGCCAGCAGTTACGGTGGAGCGGGAGGGTACAATGAGCAGTTCTTC. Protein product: CASSYGGAGGYNEQFF.